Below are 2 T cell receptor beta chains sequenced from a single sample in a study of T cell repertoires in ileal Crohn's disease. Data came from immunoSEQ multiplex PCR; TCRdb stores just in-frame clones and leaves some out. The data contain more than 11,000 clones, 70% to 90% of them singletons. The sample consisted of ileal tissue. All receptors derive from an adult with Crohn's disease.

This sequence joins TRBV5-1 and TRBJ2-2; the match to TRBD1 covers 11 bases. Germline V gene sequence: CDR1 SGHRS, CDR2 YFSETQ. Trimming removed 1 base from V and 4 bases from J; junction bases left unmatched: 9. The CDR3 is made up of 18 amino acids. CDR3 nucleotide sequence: TGCGCCAGCAGCTTGTTCAAGGGGGACAGGGGGACCACCGGGGAGCTGTTTTTT. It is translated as CASSLFKGDRGTTGELFF.

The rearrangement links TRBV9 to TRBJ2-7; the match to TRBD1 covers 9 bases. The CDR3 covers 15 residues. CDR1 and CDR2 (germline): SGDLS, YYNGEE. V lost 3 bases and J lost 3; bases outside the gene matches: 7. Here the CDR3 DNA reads TGTGCCAGCAGCGCCCAGACAGGGGGGGACTACGAGCAGTACTTC. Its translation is CASSAQTGGDYEQYF.